The source of this TCR beta chain is a study of T cells in Graves' hyperthyroidism and ophthalmopathy. Study conclusions and caveats: Among clonotypes expanded in thyroid above 0.001, most were also found in blood. In validation, the model predicted ophthalmopathy. These predictions came a median about 6 months before onset.

Points on this clonotype: Antigen: not known.

RNA transcripts provided the source from which TCR beta CDR3 regions were amplified. The TCR CDR3 first-round RT-PCR relied on the HTBI primer set. Each CDR3 protein is one row after TCRdb ran MiXCR on the multiplex PCR reads. This table has around 350,000 distinct CDR3 sequences, more than 20% appearing once. The CDR3 spans 13 residues. The V gene's germline CDR1 is SGHRS and CDR2 YFSETQ. V gave up 8 bases and J gave up 4 bases; unmatched junction bases: 9. When ophthalmopathy did not progress within 18 months, Graves' hyperthyroidism was considered stable. PBMCs came from around 10 ml fresh peripheral blood.

Material: blood. The rearrangement joins TRBV5-1 to TRBJ2-7; 7 bases are shared with TRBD1. The clonotype originates from a man aged 50 to 60 with Graves' hyperthyroidism. This chain's CDR3 is CASTHRGAYEQYF. The CDR3 nucleotides are TGCGCCAGTACTCACAGGGGCGCTTACGAGCAGTACTTC.